This TCR beta chain was observed in a study of blood T cells in healthy people across ages. This clonotype was picked up a small number of times. A second PCR, run for about 6 to 11 cycles, used a sample-barcoded 5' primer plus a J-beta primer mix. CDR3-containing paired-end reads numbering at least 2.5 million came from each sample. TCRdb re-analysed the 5' RACE reads in MiXCR, keeping a single row per CDR3 protein. The table shows 800,000 or so distinct CDR3 sequences, with 20% to 25% occurring only once. Germline loops: CDR1 MNHEY, CDR2 SVGAGI. This CDR3 has 18 residues. Trimming cost V 4 bases and J 0 bases; bases outside gene matches: 8. This sample was shared with a second study, whose subject was T cells of mothers and their children. That publication notes: Thymic selection, a shaping force on TCR recombination output, acts similarly in related and unrelated pairs.

The receptor was isolated from a boy between 10 and 17 years old in good health. The chain joins TRBV6-5 to TRBJ2-4; 11 bases agree with TRBD2. The sequencing input was blood. The CDR3 loop is CASSSGLAANLAKNIQYF. CDR3 DNA: TGTGCCAGCAGTTCGGGACTAGCGGCTAATCTAGCCAAAAACATTCAGTACTTC.